Sequencing of this TCR beta chain was carried out in a study of molecular identifiers for immune sequencing clone quantification. Germline V lookup: CDR1 MNHEY, CDR2 SVGAGI. The CDR3 totals 14 residues. V was cut by 0 bases and J by 8 bases, with 13 bases left in between. TCRdb passed the PCR reads through MiXCR, listing each CDR3 protein once. The table lists roughly 320,000 distinct CDR3 sequences, 20% to 25% of them singletons. As CD8+CD4-CCR7+CD45RA+ cells, naive CD8 T cells were sorted. This clonotype was recorded many times. The chain links TRBV6-5 to TRBJ1-1, with D hard to call. Sequencing was carried out using naive CD8+ T cells from blood, with Jurkat cell RNA spiked in. The subset is: FACS-sorted CD8+CD4-CCR7+CD45RA+ naive T cells. This sequence originates from a human donor in good health. Some libraries in this study had Jurkat cell RNA spiked in. DNA for the CDR3: TGTGCCAGCAGTTACTCGAAGCTTAGTCAGGAAGCTTTCTTT. It is translated as CASSYSKLSQEAFF.